Listed here are 6 T cell receptor beta chains from one sample, sequenced in a study of identical twins. TCRdb reanalysed the 5' RACE reads using MiXCR and keeps one entry per CDR3 protein. The table includes some 760,000 distinct CDR3 sequences, about 20% detected once. These data were likewise used in another study, on T cells expressing NK-cell markers.

Specimen: PBMCs. Receptor source: a woman between 18 and 30 years old in good health.

This clonotype turned up a few times. The V and J genes are TRBV7-9 and TRBJ2-1, with TRBD1 matching over 10 bases. Trimming at V came to 9 bases and at J to 3 bases, leaving 11 bases not matched to a gene. Germline assignment: CDR1 SEHNR and CDR2 FQNEAQ (reference sequence). The CDR3 length is 16 residues. CDR3 nucleotides: TGTGCCAGTGAAGAACGACAGGGGGCCAACTACAATGAGCAGTTCTTC. It translates to CASEERQGANYNEQFF.

The chain has TRBV29-1 and TRBJ2-1; D may be TRBD2 (5 bases). This CDR3 spans 16 amino acids. The germline CDR1 and CDR2 sequences are SQVTM and ANQGSEA. V lost 8 bases and J 5 bases, leaving 25 bases between the germline ends. The CDR3 sequence: CSLLPPVGVRDNEQFF. The CDR3 DNA sequence: TGCAGCCTTCTCCCCCCGGTCGGGGTTCGGGACAATGAGCAGTTCTTC.

This clonotype was counted only a few times. V and J are TRBV11-2 and TRBJ2-7; 7 nucleotides align to TRBD1. After removal of 5 bases from V and 5 bases from J, the junction contained 15 bases not matched to a gene. CDR1 and CDR2 (germline): SGHAT, FQNNGV. This CDR3 spans 16 amino acids. CDR3 sequence reads: CASSPRGSSVSHEQYF. DNA for the CDR3: TGTGCCAGCAGCCCCAGGGGGTCGTCCGTTTCCCACGAGCAGTACTTC.

This clonotype was observed at least ten times. J is TRBJ2-1 and V is TRBV10-3; 12 bases map to TRBD2. V gave up 5 bases and J gave up 7 bases; unmatched junction bases: 3. The CDR3 has 14 residues. Germline-derived CDR1 and CDR2 are ENHRY and SYGVKD. The CDR3 DNA is TGTGCCATCAGTTTGGGGACTAGCGGGAATGAGCAGTTCTTC. It yields the protein CAISLGTSGNEQFF.

This clonotype has more than one count but fewer than ten. This chain joins TRBV3-1 and TRBJ1-3; no clear D gene. V gave up 0 bases and J gave up 6 bases, with 12 bases separating them. This CDR3 contains 15 residues. In germline, CDR1 is LGHDT, CDR2 YNNKEL (reference sequence). CDR3: CASSQELRDLNTIYF. CDR3 DNA sequence: TGTGCCAGCAGCCAAGAACTCCGGGATTTAAACACCATATATTTT.

The chain carries TRBV29-1 and TRBJ1-1, with D possibly matching TRBD1 (5 bases). V lost 6 bases to trimming and J lost 3 bases, with 14 bases between them. Looked up from germline, CDR1 is SQVTM and CDR2 is ANQGSEA. The CDR3 length is 13 residues. CDR3 in amino acids: CSVKTEGYTEAFF. CDR3 in DNA: TGCAGCGTGAAGACCGAGGGGTACACTGAAGCTTTCTTT. The complete variable domain, with remaining parts taken from reference TRBV29-1 and TRBJ1-1, reads SAVISQKPSRDICQRGTSLTIQCQVDSQVTMMFWYRQQPGQSLTLIATANQGSEATYESGFVIDKFPISRPNLTFSTLTVSNMSPEDSSIYLCSVKTEGYTEAFFGQGTRLTVV.